A selection of T cell receptor beta chains follows, all from one sample in a study of shared clonotypes between healthy human individuals. TCRdb's copy holds only in-frame clones and misses some; the assay was immunoSEQ multiplex PCR. The top ten hold about 1.6% of the sample, which has about 2.2 million clones, around 93% seen once. Sequenced material: naive CD8+ T cells from PBMCs. Receptors were obtained from a man younger than 35 in good health. Some clones in this sample may be carry-over from other donors' samples. Each CDR3 is given with its conserved first and last residue. A D gene is named only where the DNA matches it firmly. Only part of the rows carry a size: once, few, many, or a class if the clone is expanded.

>TRBV4-1|TRBJ2-7|.|.
TGCGCCAGCAGCCAGACCACCTACGAGCAGTACTTC
CASSQTTYEQYF
>TRBV19|TRBJ2-1|.|.
TGTGCCAGTAGTATGATCGCCGGTACCGGTGAGCAGTTCTTC
CASSMIAGTGEQFF
>TRBV7-8|TRBJ2-4|.|.
TGTGCCAGCAGCTTCCAGGGGGGCTGGGCCAAAAACATTCAGTACTTC
CASSFQGGWAKNIQYF
>TRBV4-1|TRBJ2-7|.|.
TGCGCCAGCAGCCAGGGCCGGGACCTGAGCTACGAGCAGTACTTC
CASSQGRDLSYEQYF
>TRBV7-8|TRBJ2-7|.|.
TGTGCCAGCAGCCCGCCTCGGCGCTACGAGCAGTACTTC
CASSPPRRYEQYF
>TRBV27|TRBJ1-2|.|.
TGTGCCAGCAGTGCATTACAGAGAACTAACTATGGCTACACCTTC
CASSALQRTNYGYTF
>TRBV4-1|TRBJ2-7|.|TRBD1
TGCGCCAGCAGCCACGCAGACAGGGGCGAGCAGTACTTC
CASSHADRGEQYF
>TRBV9|TRBJ1-5|.|.
TGTGCCAGCAGCGTAGACGGAGGGATAGGACAGCCCCAGCATTTT
CASSVDGGIGQPQHF
>TRBV7-8|TRBJ2-2|.|TRBD1
TGTGCCAGCAGCCCCCCGGGGACAGGGAACACCGGGGAGCTGTTTTTT
CASSPPGTGNTGELFF
>TRBV4-3|TRBJ2-1|.|TRBD2
TGCGCCAGCAACACAGGTCTAGCGGGACTCGACAATGAGCAGTTCTTC
CASNTGLAGLDNEQFF
>TRBV6-5|TRBJ2-1|.|.
TGTGCCAGCAGTTTCGGACCGGGAGTAAAGAGTGAGCAGTTCTTC
CASSFGPGVKSEQFF
>TRBV7-9|TRBJ2-7|.|.
TGTGCCAGCAGCTTGGGTTTGGGTGGGTCGGCGCACTACGAGCAGTACTTC
CASSLGLGGSAHYEQYF
>TRBV7-9|TRBJ2-1|.|.
TGTGCCAGCAGCTACCCTGGGGGGAATGAGCAGTTCTTC
CASSYPGGNEQFF
>TRBV4-1|TRBJ1-1|.|.
TGCGCCAGCAGCCAAGACCGGGGTGATAACACTGAAGCTTTCTTT
CASSQDRGDNTEAFF
>TRBV27|TRBJ2-2|.|TRBD1
TGTGCCAGCAGTCCGACAGGGGTAGGGGAGCTGTTTTTT
CASSPTGVGELFF
>TRBV7-3|TRBJ1-1|once|.
TGTGCCAGCAGCCAGTTGGACAGAGAAGCTTTCTTT
CASSQLDREAFF
>TRBV27|TRBJ2-7|.|.
TGTGCCAGCAGTTTAAGTAGGGGGGCGCCTACGCCGGAGTACTTC
CASSLSRGAPTPEYF
>TRBV7-9|TRBJ2-1|.|.
TGTGCCAGCAGCTCATTCCAGGATGAGCAGTTCTTC
CASSSFQDEQFF
>TRBV19|TRBJ1-5|.|.
TGTGCCAGTAGTATAGTCGGAGGGGACCTTAGCAATCAGCCCCAGCATTTT
CASSIVGGDLSNQPQHF
>TRBV11-2|TRBJ2-7|.|TRBD1
TGTGCCAGCAGCCCTGGGACAGGGTCTATGCACGAGCAGTACTTC
CASSPGTGSMHEQYF
>TRBV13|TRBJ1-2|.|.
TGTGCCAGCAGCTTCAGGGCCCCGAACCTATGGGGCTACACCTTC
CASSFRAPNLWGYTF
>TRBV30|TRBJ2-3|.|.
TGTGCCTGGATGCAGCGCCTCTTCACAGATACGCAGTATTTT
CAWMQRLFTDTQYF
>TRBV28|TRBJ2-3|.|.
TGTGCCAGCACCCCAACGAGGTCTAGCACAGATACGCAGTATTTT
CASTPTRSSTDTQYF
>TRBV18|TRBJ1-1|few|.
TGTGCCAGCTCACCGTGGGGGATCGGGGACACTGAAGCTTTCTTT
CASSPWGIGDTEAFF
>TRBV19|TRBJ2-2|.|.
TGTGCCAGTACCCCGTGGAGGCAGGGGTTGGCCGGGGAGCTGTTTTTT
CASTPWRQGLAGELFF
>TRBV9|TRBJ2-3|.|.
TGTGCCAGCAGCGCTGACAGACGAGATACGCAGTATTTT
CASSADRRDTQYF
>TRBV29-1|TRBJ1-1|.|.
TGCAGCGTTGCGGTCCGGGGTTTGAACACTGAAGCTTTCTTT
CSVAVRGLNTEAFF